This T cell receptor (beta chain) was recovered during a study of beta chain features in type 1 diabetes. Study-level results: Naive, central memory and regulatory TCRB repertoires appeared more similar among patients than healthy donors. Shortening of TCRB CDR3s, moderate but significant, appeared in all four CD4+ subsets of Type 1 diabetes patients.

cDNA synthesis used the whole RNA isolate, giving expressed TCRB sequences. TCRdb keeps only in-frame clones here, not all; method: immunoSEQ multiplex PCR. The repertoire holds around 170,000 clones, with approximately 8.7% as singletons. This clone was seen a few times. What it recognizes is unknown. The V and J ends lost 0 bases and 0 bases, in that order; junction bases with no gene match: 5. CDR3 size: 19 residues. CDR1 is LGHNA and CDR2 is YNFKEQ in the germline V gene. The chain recombines TRBV4-2 with TRBJ2-6; TRBD2 matches at 10 bases. This TCR came from a woman in her twenties or thirties with type 1 diabetes. The specimen sequenced was central memory CD4+ T cells from blood. This chain's CDR3 is CASSQDWLAGASGANVLTF. CDR3 DNA sequence: TGTGCCAGCAGCCAAGATTGGCTAGCGGGAGCCTCTGGGGCCAACGTCCTGACTTTC.